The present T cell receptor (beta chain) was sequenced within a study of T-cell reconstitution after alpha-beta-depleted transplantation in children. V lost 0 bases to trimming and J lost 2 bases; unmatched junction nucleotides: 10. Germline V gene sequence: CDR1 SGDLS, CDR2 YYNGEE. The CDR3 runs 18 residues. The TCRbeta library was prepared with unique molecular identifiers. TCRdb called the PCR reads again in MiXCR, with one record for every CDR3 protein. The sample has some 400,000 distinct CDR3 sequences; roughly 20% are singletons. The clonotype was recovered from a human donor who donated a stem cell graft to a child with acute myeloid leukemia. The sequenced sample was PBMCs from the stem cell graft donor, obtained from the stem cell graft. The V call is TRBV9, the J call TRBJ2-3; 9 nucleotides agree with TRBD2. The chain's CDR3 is CASSVGNLAGGPTDTQYF. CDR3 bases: TGTGCCAGCAGCGTAGGAAATCTGGCGGGAGGGCCCACAGATACGCAGTATTTT. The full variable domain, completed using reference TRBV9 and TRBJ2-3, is DSGVTQTPKHLITATGQRVTLRCSPRSGDLSVYWYQQSLDQGLQFLIQYYNGEERAKGNILERFSAQQFPDLHSELNLSSLELGDSALYFCASSVGNLAGGPTDTQYFGPGTRLTVL.